Each of the 32 T cell receptor beta chains below was sequenced from the same sample in a study of blood T cell repertoires in COVID-19. The protocol was immunoSEQ multiplex PCR, while the TCRdb copy is restricted to in-frame clones and leaves out a portion. Of roughly 47,000 clones listed, 75% to 90% are singletons. Sequenced material: peripheral blood. Receptors originate from a woman older than 75 with COVID-19, enrolled during active disease.

A few counts support this clone. The V gene is TRBV28, the J gene TRBJ1-2; TRBD1 might be the D (6 bases). This CDR3 comprises 16 residues. V was cut by 7 bases and J by 5 bases, with 23 bases left in between. Germline CDR1 and CDR2: MDHEN and SYDVKM. This chain's CDR3 is CASKSVQGRGTYGYTF. CDR3 nucleotides: TGTGCCAGCAAATCCGTTCAGGGGAGGGGAACTTATGGCTACACCTTC.

There are a few counts of this clone. V usage is TRBV5-1 and J usage is TRBJ1-2, with 10 bases fitting TRBD1. CDR1 and CDR2 from the germline V gene are SGHRS and YFSETQ. V gave up 4 bases and J gave up 0 bases; unmatched junction bases: 3. This CDR3 is 15 amino acids long. The CDR3 loop reads CASSPGTGANYGYTF. The CDR3 DNA follows: TGCGCCAGCAGCCCGGGGACAGGGGCTAACTATGGCTACACCTTC.

This clone has only a few counts. The gene calls are TRBV27 and TRBJ1-1; 7 bases map to TRBD1. The CDR3 has 13 residues. V gave up 7 bases and J gave up 0 bases; unmatched junction bases: 2. Germline lookup yields CDR1 MNHEY and CDR2 SMNVEV (reference sequence). This chain's CDR3 is CASMGQMNTEAFF. CDR3 bases: TGTGCCAGCATGGGACAGATGAACACTGAAGCTTTCTTT.

The chain joins TRBV4-1 to TRBJ2-7; the D gene is possibly TRBD2 (5 bases). Deletions cut 0 bases from V and 2 bases from J, with 11 bases between. The CDR3 is made up of 15 amino acids. The germline V gene encodes CDR1 MGHRA and CDR2 YSYEKL. CDR3 region: CASSQEGLRAYEQYF. The CDR3 nucleotides are TGCGCCAGCAGCCAAGAAGGGTTGAGGGCCTACGAGCAGTACTTC.

Remarks on this clone: The CDR3 carries no conserved terminal phenylalanine or tryptophan, so it likely arises from a read error. The DNA is left out, because the CDR3 cannot be placed on it with certainty; the CDR3 is given as TCRdb lists it. The rearrangement uses TRBV6-1 and TRBJ1-2; the D call TRBD1 from the table was never checked on the DNA. CDR1 MNHNS and CDR2 SASEGT come from the germline V gene. From its first to its last residue, the CDR3 has 10 amino acids. The CDR3 reads CASSDGQGEL.

The count of this clone is one. The V call is TRBV20-1, the J call TRBJ1-2; D may be TRBD1 (6 bases). The CDR3 is made up of 15 amino acids. The germline CDR1 and CDR2 sequences are DFQATT and SNEGSKA (reference sequence). V lost 3 bases, J lost 2 bases, and 16 bases lay in between. The CDR3 spells CSASKRQALNYGYTF. CDR3 bases: TGCAGTGCTAGTAAGCGACAGGCTTTAAACTATGGCTACACCTTC.

The chain uses TRBV6-5 and TRBJ2-3; 8 bases are shared with TRBD2. CDR3 size: 15 residues. Germline V gene sequence: CDR1 MNHEY, CDR2 SVGAGI. With 2 bases clipped from V and 2 bases from J, the junction kept 3 bases outside the gene matches. CDR3 sequence (DNA): TGTGCCAGCAGTTACCTAGCGGGCCACACAGATACGCAGTATTTT. Residues: CASSYLAGHTDTQYF.

The gene calls are TRBV5-1 and TRBJ2-6; D perhaps matches TRBD2 (6 bases). CDR1 is SGHRS, CDR2 YFSETQ, per germline. The CDR3 has 15 amino acids. Trimming left V 4 bases short and J 3 bases short, with 11 bases between. CDR3 region: CASSTGGDGANVLTF. The CDR3 DNA reads as TGCGCCAGCAGCACCGGGGGAGATGGGGCCAACGTCCTGACTTTC. Drawing the rest from reference TRBV5-1 and TRBJ2-6, the complete variable domain is KAGVTQTPRYLIKTRGQQVTLSCSPISGHRSVSWYQQTPGQGLQFLFEYFSETQRNKGNFPGRFSGRQFSNSRSEMNVSTLELGDSALYLCASSTGGDGANVLTFGAGSRLTVL.

The chain carries TRBV7-2 and TRBJ2-2; D uncertain. Germline values: CDR1 SGHTA, CDR2 FQGNSA. Trimming took 5 bases from V and 4 from J, leaving 8 bases between them. This CDR3 comprises 13 residues. The CDR3 reads CASSRSGTGELFF. The CDR3 DNA reads TGTGCCAGCAGCCGCAGTGGCACCGGGGAGCTGTTTTTT.

The V gene is TRBV6-2 or TRBV6-3, the J gene TRBJ2-7, with D possibly TRBD2 on 6 matching bases. V gave up 2 bases and J gave up 4 bases, with 12 bases separating them. This CDR3 is built from 14 residues. CDR1 MNHEY and CDR2 SVGEGT come from the germline V gene. CDR3 protein: CASSYGGPEYEQYF. In DNA form, the CDR3 reads TGTGCCAGCAGTTACGGAGGGCCGGAATACGAGCAGTACTTC.

The chain joins TRBV23-1 to TRBJ2-2; no firm D call. TRBV23-1 qualifies as an ORF whose function is uncertain. Trimming cost V 6 bases and J 3 bases, with 14 bases left between them. This CDR3 has 15 residues. The CDR3 reads CASRVQDKDTGELFF. DNA of the CDR3: TGCGCCAGCAGGGTACAAGACAAAGACACCGGGGAGCTGTTTTTT.

This clone was seen just once. The rearrangement joins TRBV9 to TRBJ2-7; possible D gene TRBD2, 5 bases. The CDR3 is made up of 15 amino acids. In germline, CDR1 is SGDLS, CDR2 YYNGEE. V was shortened by 2 bases and J by 3 bases, with 15 bases between the two germline ends. This chain's CDR3 is CASSVLEGSFYEQYF. CDR3 coding DNA: TGTGCCAGCAGCGTTCTTGAGGGTTCGTTCTACGAGCAGTACTTC.

Notes on this clone: The same CDR3 can be traced to other DNA sequences in this sample. V usage is TRBV6-5 and J usage is TRBJ1-2; 7 bases align to TRBD1. In germline, CDR1 is MNHEY, CDR2 SVGAGI. The junction had 8 bases not matched to a gene; V was cut back by 4 bases and J by 3 bases. The CDR3 runs to 15 residues. CDR3 loop: CASSLLRGTDYGYTF. DNA of the CDR3: TGTGCCAGCAGTTTACTACGGGGGACAGACTATGGCTACACCTTC.

The V call is TRBV4-2, the J call TRBJ2-1; 7 bases are a match to TRBD1. CDR1 and CDR2 (germline): LGHNA, YNFKEQ. V was clipped by 5 bases and J by 10 bases; unmatched bases: 11. The CDR3 totals 14 residues. The CDR3 loop is CASSDRDRTGEQFF. The DNA for the CDR3 is TGTGCCAGCAGCGACCGGGACAGAACAGGAGAGCAGTTCTTC.

This sequence joins TRBV25-1 and TRBJ1-1; D is unclear. Trimming took 3 bases from V and 5 from J, leaving 16 bases between them. Germline V gene lookup returns CDR1 MGHDK and CDR2 SYGVNS. This CDR3 region has 15 residues. The CDR3 bases are TGTGCCAGCAGTGAGCTCTGGCCGGGAAAAACTGAAGCTTTCTTT. Residues: CASSELWPGKTEAFF.

V and J are TRBV28 and TRBJ1-1; TRBD1 aligns across 11 bases. Losses at the gene ends were 4 bases for V and 3 bases for J; bases not matched to a gene: 7. This CDR3 region has 16 residues. Germline CDR1 and CDR2: MDHEN and SYDVKM. The CDR3 DNA sequence: TGTGCCAGCAGTTCACGGACAGGGGGCTGGGACACTGAAGCTTTCTTT. It yields the protein CASSSRTGGWDTEAFF.

The chain couples TRBV7-2 to TRBJ1-5; D is possibly TRBD1 (6 bases). This CDR3 has 14 residues. Germline CDR1 SGHTA, CDR2 FQGNSA. V lost 5 bases and J lost 2, with 10 bases in between. DNA for the CDR3: TGTGCCAGCAGCGCCTCAGGGGGCAATCAGCCCCAGCATTTT. Protein product: CASSASGGNQPQHF.

This clone was seen just once. The V and J genes are TRBV5-4 and TRBJ1-1, with D tentatively TRBD1 (6 bases). The CDR3 spans 12 residues. The V gene lost 4 bases and the J gene lost 6 bases, with 10 bases spanning the gap. CDR1 and CDR2 from the germline V gene are SGHNT and YYREEE (reference sequence). Here the CDR3 reads CASSPQGSEAFF. DNA for the CDR3: TGTGCCAGCAGCCCACAGGGTTCTGAAGCTTTCTTT.

J is TRBJ2-1 and V is TRBV7-8; a possible D gene is TRBD1 (7 bases). CDR3 length: 17 amino acids. Germline values: CDR1 SGHVS, CDR2 FQNEAQ. With 5 bases removed from V and 0 bases from J, the gap between germline ends came to 17 bases. The CDR3 DNA reads TGTGCCAGCAGCCAACAGGAGGGGGCCGGCTCCTACAATGAGCAGTTCTTC. Translation gives CASSQQEGAGSYNEQFF.

The chain links TRBV19 to TRBJ2-1, with 9 bases fitting TRBD2. Trimming cost V 0 bases and J 15 bases; bases outside gene matches: 6. The CDR3 is 13 amino acids. Germline lookup yields CDR1 LNHDA and CDR2 SQIVND (reference sequence). CDR3 amino acids: CASSIDPSGAPFF. Written as DNA, the CDR3 is TGTGCCAGTAGTATAGACCCTAGCGGGGCCCCGTTCTTC.

This clone qualifies as medium-sized. V and J are TRBV18 and TRBJ2-1, with a possible D match to TRBD2 (5 bases). CDR3 length: 15 residues. Trimming stripped 0 bases from V and 9 bases from J, with 15 bases between. CDR1 and CDR2 (germline): KGHSH, LQKENI. The CDR3 loop is CASSPPNGPAGEQFF. The CDR3 bases are TGTGCCAGCTCACCACCGAATGGCCCTGCGGGTGAGCAGTTCTTC.

This clone appeared a single time. CDR3: CASSLVTGAGVYEQYF. The DNA of the CDR3 is TGCGCCAGCAGCTTGGTAACCGGAGCGGGAGTTTACGAGCAGTACTTC. The chain uses TRBV5-1 and TRBJ2-7, with 8 bases fitting TRBD2. CDR1 is SGHRS, CDR2 YFSETQ, per germline. CDR3 length: 16 amino acids. V lost 0 bases to trimming and J lost 4 bases; unmatched junction nucleotides: 9.

The genes are TRBV6-1 and TRBJ1-5; no clear D. The V and J ends lost 1 base and 5 bases respectively, with 15 bases between them. This CDR3 has 16 residues. The germline V gene encodes CDR1 MNHNS and CDR2 SASEGT. The chain's CDR3 is CASSEGSGRQYQPQHF. In nucleotides, the CDR3 is TGTGCCAGCAGTGAAGGCTCTGGCCGACAATATCAGCCCCAGCATTTT.

This chain joins TRBV6-5 and TRBJ1-2, with no clear D. The germline CDR1 and CDR2 sequences are MNHEY and SVGAGI. CDR3 size: 13 residues. V was pared by 0 bases and J by 5 bases, with 7 bases between. The CDR3 DNA reads TGTGCCAGCAGTTACTCGAGAGGGTATGGCTACACCTTC. Its protein is CASSYSRGYGYTF.

This chain uses TRBV5-4 with TRBJ1-2, with TRBD1 identical over 9 bases. CDR1 is SGHNT, CDR2 YYREEE, per germline (reference sequence). This CDR3 is 14 amino acids long. V was pared by 4 bases and J by 7 bases, with 8 bases of the junction left unmatched. Written as DNA, the CDR3 is TGTGCCAGCAGCCCGGGACAGGGAGCGGGTGGCTACACCTTC. This encodes CASSPGQGAGGYTF. The whole variable domain, filled in from reference TRBV5-4 and TRBJ1-2, reads ETGVTQSPTHLIKTRGQQVTLRCSSQSGHNTVSWYQQALGQGPQFIFQYYREEENGRGNFPPRFSGLQFPNYSSELNVNALELDDSALYLCASSPGQGAGGYTFGSGTRLTVV.

V is TRBV7-2 and J is TRBJ1-1; D may be TRBD1 (5 bases). The CDR3 runs to 13 residues. Germline CDR1 and CDR2: SGHTA and FQGNSA. Trimming took off 6 bases at V and 1 base at J, with 9 bases between the two ends. The CDR3 protein is CASSLQENTEAFF. CDR3 coding DNA: TGTGCCAGCAGTCTACAGGAGAACACTGAAGCTTTCTTT.

The J gene is TRBJ2-1, the V gene TRBV11-3; TRBD1 aligns across 10 bases. V trimming: 2 bases; J trimming: 4 bases; junction bases outside the gene matches: 5. The CDR3 contains 16 residues. From germline, CDR1 is SGHNT and CDR2 YENEEA. CDR3 in amino acids: CASSLRGQGRYNEQFF. The DNA for the CDR3 is TGTGCCAGCAGCTTAAGGGGACAGGGGCGGTACAATGAGCAGTTCTTC. Based on the CDR3 plus reference TRBV11-3 and TRBJ2-1, the full variable domain is EAGVVQSPRYKIIEKKQPVAFWCNPISGHNTLYWYLQNLGQGPELLIRYENEEAVDDSQLPKDRFSAERLKGVDSTLKIQPAELGDSAVYLCASSLRGQGRYNEQFFGPGTRLTVL.

This clone was observed once. The chain has TRBV7-8 and TRBJ1-1; D call uncertain. CDR3 length equals 13 residues. Germline values: CDR1 SGHVS, CDR2 FQNEAQ. V was pared by 1 base and J by 5 bases, with 8 bases between. The DNA of the CDR3 is TGTGCCAGCAGCTTAGGGTCGGGAACTGAAGCTTTCTTT. This translates into CASSLGSGTEAFF.

V usage is TRBV24-1 and J usage is TRBJ2-5; weak D call: TRBD1 (7 bases). V was clipped by 3 bases and J by 4 bases, with 11 bases between them. This CDR3 spans 14 amino acids. Germline V gene sequence: CDR1 KGHDR, CDR2 SFDVKD. DNA of the CDR3: TGTGCCACCAGTGATAGACAGGGAGGAGAGACCCAGTACTTC. It translates to CATSDRQGGETQYF.

CDR3: CASSLRGGRVTSANVLTF. CDR3 DNA: TGTGCCAGCAGCTTACGGGGGGGGCGCGTAACTTCGGCCAACGTCCTGACTTTC. The chain is built from TRBV7-2 and TRBJ2-6, with TRBD2 matching 8 bases. V was pared by 2 bases and J by 6 bases, with 12 bases of the junction left unmatched. There are 18 residues in the CDR3. The germline V gene has CDR1 SGHTA and CDR2 FQGNSA.

The chain employs TRBV28 and TRBJ1-6, with 7 bases aligning to TRBD1. The trim removed 4 bases at V and 5 bases at J, leaving 5 bases unmatched. Looked up from germline, CDR1 is MDHEN and CDR2 is SYDVKM. The CDR3 has 15 residues. The CDR3 DNA reads TGTGCCAGCAGTTCTCAGGGGGGAGATAATTCACCCCTCCACTTT. Amino acids: CASSSQGGDNSPLHF.

The chain joins TRBV7-2 to TRBJ2-3, with D unresolved. Trimming stripped 2 bases from V and 6 bases from J, with 6 bases between. This CDR3 has 12 residues. From germline, CDR1 is SGHTA and CDR2 FQGNSA. CDR3 loop: CASSLYSDTQYF. DNA for the CDR3: TGTGCCAGCAGCTTATATAGCGATACGCAGTATTTT.